These 16 T cell receptor beta chains came from one sample sequenced in a study of Ad26.COV2.S vaccination and SARS-CoV-2 variants (dated by TCRdb to 2020 to 2023). Preparation of the library involved the immunoSEQ multiplex PCR assay. TCRdb stores this immuneACCESS table with in-frame sequences only. Part of the clones is absent; in the studies checked, under half of the shortfall reflects unresolved V genes, and no reason is known for the rest. This sample gives around 340,000 clones in total; around 89% of them show up just once. The ten top clones hold just under 5% of the sample. Per the publication, the treatment or condition label means: some 19 received Ad26.COV2.S at low or high dose, single or two shots; roughly five received placebo; per-sample allocation not given. For vaccine and placebo recipients, the sequenced repertoires came from samples collected on day 63 after the first injection.

Material: peripheral blood, obtained in a trial of Ad26.COV2.S vaccine versus placebo. These receptors were taken from a person aged 18 to 65 who received the Ad26.COV2.S COVID-19 vaccine or a placebo.

This chain uses TRBV6-5 with TRBJ1-1, with D possibly TRBD1 on 5 matching bases. This CDR3 has 14 residues. Trimming took off 6 bases at V and 0 bases at J, with 11 bases between the two ends. The germline gives CDR1 MNHEY, CDR2 SVGAGI. CDR3 sequence (DNA): TGTGCCAGCAGCCAAGACAGATTGAACACTGAAGCTTTCTTT. This codes for CASSQDRLNTEAFF.

The rearrangement links TRBV5-5 to TRBJ2-1, with 9 bases fitting TRBD1. CDR1 and CDR2 from the germline V gene are SGHKS and YYEKEE (reference sequence). V lost 6 bases and J lost 4; bases outside the gene matches: 8. The CDR3 has 15 residues. The CDR3 sequence: CASNILGQGYNEQFF. The CDR3, as DNA: TGTGCCAGCAACATTCTGGGACAGGGATACAATGAGCAGTTCTTC.

The chain recombines TRBV5-1 with TRBJ1-5; D is ambiguous. The CDR3 totals 15 residues. Germline assignment: CDR1 SGHRS and CDR2 YFSETQ. V lost 2 bases to trimming and J lost 3 bases, with 12 bases between them. The CDR3 protein is CASSFQPGPNQPQHF. The DNA of the CDR3 is TGCGCCAGCAGCTTTCAACCCGGGCCCAATCAGCCCCAGCATTTT.

This chain links TRBV3-1 (or the pseudogene TRBV3-2) with TRBJ2-5; D call uncertain. This CDR3 spans 14 amino acids. The V end was cut by 0 bases, the J end by 5 bases, with 10 bases between. CDR1 LGHDT and CDR2 YNNKEL come from the germline V gene (reference sequence). CDR3 coding DNA: TGTGCCAGCAGCCAAGAGCCAAACCCCGAGACCCAGTACTTC. Translating it yields CASSQEPNPETQYF.

The rearrangement uses TRBV6-5 and TRBJ2-5, with 7 bases fitting TRBD2. Germline CDR1 MNHEY, CDR2 SVGAGI. V lost 2 bases, J lost 4 bases, and 4 bases stayed unmatched. The CDR3 extends over 14 amino acids. In nucleotides, the CDR3 is TGTGCCAGCAGTTACCGCAGGGAGGGAGAGACCCAGTACTTC. Its protein is CASSYRREGETQYF.

In nucleotides, the CDR3 is TGTGCCAGCAGCTTATCGGGACAGGGAACAGATACGCAGTATTTT. Amino acid sequence: CASSLSGQGTDTQYF. V and J are TRBV7-9 and TRBJ2-3, with 9 bases fitting TRBD1. J gave up 3 bases and V 2 bases, and 3 bases lay outside the gene matches. The CDR3 extends over 15 amino acids. Per germline, CDR1 SEHNR and CDR2 FQNEAQ (reference sequence).

With respect to this clone: The sample carries other DNA sequences with the same CDR3. The chain employs TRBV6-5 and TRBJ2-7; D remains unclear. Trimming pared 6 bases from V and 2 bases from J, leaving 11 bases between. The CDR3 has 13 amino acids. Germline CDR1 and CDR2: MNHEY and SVGAGI. CDR3 DNA sequence: TGTGCCAGCAGGACAACGGGTACCTACGAGCAGTACTTC. Its protein is CASRTTGTYEQYF.

The chain has TRBV4-3 and TRBJ1-1; 9 bases are a match to TRBD1. Germline V CDR1 and CDR2: LGHNA, YSLEER. Losses at the gene ends were 2 bases for V and 5 bases for J; bases not matched to a gene: 3. This CDR3 comprises 14 residues. The CDR3: CASSQLTGGTEAFF. CDR3 DNA sequence: TGCGCCAGCAGCCAACTGACAGGGGGGACTGAAGCTTTCTTT.

V usage is TRBV28 and J usage is TRBJ1-5, with TRBD1 as a possible D gene (5 bases). V lost 7 bases, J lost 6 bases, and 16 bases lay in between. In germline, CDR1 is MDHEN, CDR2 SYDVKM. This CDR3 has 14 residues. CDR3 DNA sequence: TGTGCCAGCACTATTGGGGGATTAGGTCAGCCCCAGCATTTT. Translated, it gives CASTIGGLGQPQHF.

The chain combines TRBV6-5 with TRBJ2-1, with 9 positions matching TRBD1. This CDR3 comprises 14 residues. CDR1 is MNHEY, CDR2 SVGAGI, per germline. J gave up 5 bases and V 7 bases, and 6 bases lay outside the gene matches. The CDR3 DNA follows: TGTGCCAGCAATCGGGGACAGGGACACAATGAGCAGTTCTTC. Translating it yields CASNRGQGHNEQFF.

The chain has TRBV20-1 and TRBJ1-2; D is unclear. This CDR3 has 10 residues. Deletions cut 7 bases from V and 8 bases from J, with 11 bases between. Looked up from germline, CDR1 is DFQATT and CDR2 is SNEGSKA (reference sequence). The DNA of the CDR3 is TGCAGTGGGAATCTCGGAGGCTACACCTTC. Residues: CSGNLGGYTF.

V is TRBV4-1 and J is TRBJ1-1; D is possibly TRBD1 (6 bases). The CDR3 runs 14 residues. V was pared by 1 base and J by 4 bases, with 10 bases between. CDR1 is MGHRA and CDR2 is YSYEKL in the germline V gene. DNA for the CDR3: TGCGCCAGCAGCCAAGCATCCAGGGGCACTGAAGCTTTCTTT. Translating gives CASSQASRGTEAFF.

The chain recombines TRBV2 with TRBJ2-6; D ambiguous. This CDR3 contains 17 residues. V was pared by 10 bases and J by 1 base, with 20 bases between. Germline CDR1 reads SNHLY; CDR2 reads FYNNEI. CDR3 residues: CANLRAYAVSGANVLTF. The CDR3 DNA follows: TGTGCCAATTTAAGGGCATATGCTGTTTCTGGGGCCAACGTCCTGACTTTC.

V gene TRBV5-6 combines with J gene TRBJ1-4; D unresolved. The CDR3 consists of 13 residues. CDR1 is SGHDT and CDR2 is YYEEEE in the germline V gene. The V end lost 0 bases, the J end lost 12 bases, and 12 bases lay between the germline ends. In DNA form, the CDR3 reads TGTGCCAGCAGCTTGGCCAACGGGTTGGAACTGTTTTTT. The encoded protein is CASSLANGLELFF.

The chain uses TRBV30 and TRBJ1-2; D is possibly TRBD1 (5 bases). Trimming cost V 3 bases and J 3 bases, with 20 bases left between them. CDR3 size: 16 residues. The germline CDR1 and CDR2 sequences are GTSNPN and SVGIG (reference sequence). CDR3 nucleotide sequence: TGTGCCTGGAGCAATCCCGGGGGTAATCCCCACTATGGCTACACCTTC. Protein product: CAWSNPGGNPHYGYTF.

The chain joins TRBV4-1 to TRBJ2-7, with D possibly being TRBD1 or TRBD2 (6 bases each). With 3 bases removed from V and 3 bases from J, the gap between germline ends came to 18 bases. This CDR3 is built from 16 residues. The germline CDR1 and CDR2 sequences are MGHRA and YSYEKL. The CDR3 sequence: CASSHAPEGDLYEQYF. The CDR3 DNA sequence: TGCGCCAGCAGCCACGCCCCGGAGGGGGACCTCTACGAGCAGTACTTC.